This passage covers 25 T cell receptor beta chains from one sample sequenced in a study of metastatic and nonmetastatic thyroid tumors. TCRdb reanalyzed the PCR reads via MiXCR. The sample contains about 26,000 clones, around 14% of which appear only once. Before thyroid surgery, none of the patients had received any treatment. Sequencing used blood. The receptor set was obtained from a female donor with papillary thyroid cancer or a benign thyroid nodule (not recorded which). Some clones in this sample may be carry-over from other donors' samples.

In its sample, this clone was seen many times. V and J are TRBV15 and TRBJ1-4; D gene ambiguous. V lost 5 bases to trimming and J lost 6 bases, with 13 bases between them. The CDR3 consists of 14 residues. Germline V lookup: CDR1 LNHNV, CDR2 YYDKDF (reference sequence). The CDR3 sequence is CATSEGVGDEKLFF. The DNA for the CDR3 is TGTGCCACCAGCGAGGGAGTGGGTGATGAAAAACTGTTTTTT.

V usage is TRBV7-2 and J usage is TRBJ2-7; no firm D call. V lost 4 bases, J lost 2 bases, and 12 bases lay in between. The CDR3 length is 14 residues. The germline gives CDR1 SGHTA, CDR2 FQGNSA. CDR3 loop: CASSSPEYPYEQYF. CDR3 sequence (DNA): TGTGCCAGCAGCTCACCAGAGTACCCCTACGAGCAGTACTTC.

In this sample, this clone turned up a few times. The junction departs from germline at one end; a sequencing error may be responsible. The V call is TRBV6-2 or TRBV6-3, the J call TRBJ2-5; 9 bases map to TRBD1. Germline CDR1 MNHEY, CDR2 SVGEGT. CDR3 length: 16 residues. The CDR3 is CASSYARTGDQETQCF. The DNA of the CDR3 is TGTGCCAGCAGTTACGCGAGGACAGGGGACCAAGAGACCCAGTGCTTC.

The genes are TRBV28 and TRBJ2-1; TRBD1 aligns across 7 bases. V lost 4 bases and J lost 2; bases outside the gene matches: 8. Germline V gene data show CDR1 as MDHEN and CDR2 as SYDVKM. The CDR3 spans 16 residues. CDR3: CASSSAGTAAYNEQFF. CDR3 coding DNA: TGTGCCAGCAGTTCGGCCGGGACAGCAGCCTACAATGAGCAGTTCTTC.

This clone showed up just a few times. Being one base from a much bigger clone, this may be a read error. The V gene is TRBV28, the J gene TRBJ1-4; D possibly corresponds to TRBD1 (6 bases). The CDR3 covers 17 residues. CDR1 MDHEN and CDR2 SYDVKM come from the germline V gene. CDR3 amino acids: CVSTLGGLYATNEKLFF. Written as DNA, the CDR3 is TGTGTCAGCACACTTGGGGGCCTTTATGCAACTAATGAAAAACTGTTTTTT. Full variable domain (rest looked up from reference TRBV28 and TRBJ1-4): DVKVTQSSRYLVKRTGEKVFLECVQDMDHENMFWYRQDPGLGLRLIYFSYDVKMKEKGDIPEGYSVSREKKERFSLILESASTNQTSMYLCVSTLGGLYATNEKLFFGSGTQLSVL.

This clone was seen many times. The J gene is TRBJ2-1, the V gene TRBV7-9; D is perhaps TRBD1 (8 bases). Germline lookup yields CDR1 SEHNR and CDR2 FQNEAQ (reference sequence). The CDR3 is 14 residues long. The ends were cut back, 4 bases at V and 8 bases at J, with 15 bases in the middle. CDR3 residues: CASSYRGGIDEQFF. The CDR3 DNA sequence: TGTGCCAGCAGCTACAGGGGGGGGATCGATGAGCAGTTCTTC.

This clone is classed as medium-sized (0.01 to 0.1%). The chain recombines TRBV30 with TRBJ1-3; D is undetermined. This CDR3 comprises 17 residues. Germline lookup yields CDR1 GTSNPN and CDR2 SVGIG (reference sequence). V lost 2 bases, J lost 0 bases, and 17 bases lay in between. This CDR3 reads CAWSHPPAAFSGNTIYF. The DNA of the CDR3 is TGTGCCTGGAGTCACCCACCGGCGGCTTTCTCTGGAAACACCATATATTTT.

This clone showed up many times. The chain joins TRBV4-1 to TRBJ2-1; 7 bases match TRBD2. Per the germline V gene, CDR1 is MGHRA and CDR2 is YSYEKL. The trim removed 1 base at V and 6 bases at J, leaving 9 bases unmatched. The CDR3 totals 16 residues. CDR3 sequence: CASSQVGREISNEQFF. CDR3 DNA sequence: TGCGCCAGCAGCCAAGTTGGGCGGGAGATCTCCAATGAGCAGTTCTTC.

The rearrangement joins TRBV20-1 to TRBJ1-2, with D maybe TRBD1 (5 bases). This CDR3 spans 14 amino acids. V lost 0 bases, J lost 8 bases, and 16 bases lay in between. In germline, CDR1 is DFQATT, CDR2 SNEGSKA (reference sequence). CDR3 in amino acids: CSARDSGGVGGYTF. The CDR3 nucleotides read TGCAGTGCTAGAGATTCAGGAGGGGTTGGGGGCTACACCTTC.

This clone came up a few times. V and J are TRBV5-4 and TRBJ2-3, with 11 nucleotides matching TRBD2. The CDR3 length is 16 residues. CDR1 and CDR2 (germline): SGHNT, YYREEE (reference sequence). V shed 4 bases, J shed 0 bases, and the junction held 4 bases outside the gene matches. CDR3 amino acids: CASSETSGMSTDTQYF. The CDR3 DNA reads as TGTGCCAGCAGCGAGACTAGCGGGATGAGCACAGATACGCAGTATTTT.

This clone occurred many times. Here the CDR3 DNA reads TGTGCCAGCTCACTCGGGGAGGGGACAGAGACCCAGTACTTC. This codes for CASSLGEGTETQYF. The chain employs TRBV18 and TRBJ2-5; 7 bases are shared with TRBD2. CDR1 is KGHSH and CDR2 is LQKENI in the germline V gene. The V gene end was trimmed by 4 bases and the J gene end by 4 bases; junction bases not matched to a gene: 6. The CDR3 has 14 amino acids.

In DNA, the CDR3 is TGTGCCAGCAGCAACCTGGCGTCGGAACGGCGCCACGAGCAGTACTTC. Translation gives CASSNLASERRHEQYF. This rearrangement joins TRBV13 to TRBJ2-7, with unresolved D. The V gene lost 5 bases and the J gene lost 5 bases, with 22 bases spanning the gap. Per the germline V gene, CDR1 is PRHDT and CDR2 is FYEKMQ (reference sequence). This CDR3 region has 16 residues.

This clone was observed at least ten times. Written as DNA, the CDR3 is TGCAGTGCTAGCAACTATGGCTACACCTTC. Residues: CSASNYGYTF. The chain joins TRBV20-1 to TRBJ1-2; D is ambiguous. CDR1 DFQATT and CDR2 SNEGSKA come from the germline V gene (reference sequence). Trimming removed 3 bases from V and 2 bases from J, with 1 base in between. The CDR3 runs 10 residues.

The table lists this clone with many counts. The gene calls are TRBV27 and TRBJ2-7; 15 bases fit TRBD2. The CDR3 length is 18 residues. CDR1 and CDR2 (germline): MNHEY, SMNVEV (reference sequence). Germline trimming cut 3 bases from V and 6 bases from J; bases unmatched to any gene: 12. The CDR3 protein is CASSLGLAGGSPRVEQYF. Written as DNA, the CDR3 is TGTGCCAGCAGTTTGGGACTAGCGGGAGGATCCCCCCGGGTCGAGCAGTACTTC.

This clone was found a few times. The germline gene is not matched at one end of the junction; a read error may be the cause. This chain links TRBV6-1 with TRBJ2-7; D not resolved. CDR1 is MNHNS and CDR2 is SASEGT in the germline V gene. The CDR3 runs to 18 residues. This CDR3 reads CASSVKVGAGLRSYEQYF. The DNA for the CDR3 is TGTGCCAGTAGTGTCAAGGTAGGTGCCGGTCTAAGATCCTACGAGCAGTACTTC.

This clone has at least ten counts. The rearrangement links TRBV7-9 to TRBJ2-3; D unclear. This CDR3 is built from 19 residues. V was trimmed by 1 base and J by 6 bases, leaving 26 bases between them. CDR1 is SEHNR and CDR2 is FQNEAQ in the germline V gene (reference sequence). The CDR3 coding sequence is TGTGCCAGCAGCTTAGGACGGCTGACACTGAGCACCGCGGAGGATACGCAGTATTTT. Protein sequence: CASSLGRLTLSTAEDTQYF.

The table lists this clone with many counts. This sequence joins TRBV13 and TRBJ2-7; D remains unclear. V was cut by 3 bases and J by 1 base, with 4 bases left in between. Per the germline V gene, CDR1 is PRHDT and CDR2 is FYEKMQ (reference sequence). The length of the CDR3 is 12 residues. CDR3 sequence (DNA): TGTGCCAGCAGCTTGTGGTCCTACGAGCAGTACTTC. Protein product: CASSLWSYEQYF.

This clone was counted between two and nine times. V is TRBV28 and J is TRBJ2-7; D may be TRBD1 (6 bases). Deletions cut 6 bases from V and 4 bases from J, with 16 bases between. Germline values: CDR1 MDHEN, CDR2 SYDVKM. The CDR3 is 14 amino acids. The DNA for the CDR3 is TGTGCCAGCAGGTTCGACAGGTCCGATTACGAGCAGTACTTC. Translation gives CASRFDRSDYEQYF.

Ten or more counts support this clone. The V gene is TRBV7-9, the J gene TRBJ2-3, with 12 bases that match TRBD2. With 7 bases clipped from V and 6 bases from J, the junction kept 11 bases outside the gene matches. CDR1 is SEHNR, CDR2 FQNEAQ, per germline (reference sequence). This CDR3 contains 16 residues. CDR3 DNA sequence: TGTGCCAGCACCGCGACTAGCGGGAGATCTGCGGATACGCAGTATTTT. Translation: CASTATSGRSADTQYF.

The V gene is TRBV19, the J gene TRBJ2-3; no firm D call. CDR1 is LNHDA, CDR2 SQIVND, per germline (reference sequence). The ends were cut back, 10 bases at V and 2 bases at J, with 13 bases in the middle. The CDR3 spans 13 residues. CDR3 DNA: TGTGCCACTATTCAAAACACCACAGATACGCAGTATTTT. Its translation is CATIQNTTDTQYF. Using reference TRBV19 and TRBJ2-3 for the parts outside the CDR3, the full variable domain is DGGITQSPKYLFRKEGQNVTLSCEQNLNHDAMYWYRQDPGQGLRLIYYSQIVNDFQKGDIAEGYSVSREKKESFPLTVTSAQKNPTAFYLCATIQNTTDTQYFGPGTRLTVL.

This clone has only a few counts. The gene calls are TRBV10-3 and TRBJ2-3, with 7 bases lining up with TRBD1. The CDR3 is made up of 15 amino acids. Trimming removed 6 bases from V and 5 bases from J; junction bases left unmatched: 11. The germline CDR1 and CDR2 sequences are ENHRY and SYGVKD. The CDR3 DNA reads as TGTGCCATCAGCCCAGGGGGAGCTGTGGAAGATACGCAGTATTTT. Its translation: CAISPGGAVEDTQYF.

This clone was seen repeatedly, ten times or more. The rearrangement uses TRBV12-3 or TRBV12-4 and TRBJ2-1, with 7 bases identical to TRBD1. The ends lost 5 bases at V and 8 bases at J; junction bases unmatched: 15. The CDR3 extends over 16 amino acids. The CDR3 region has the DNA TGTGCCAGCAGTCCCGGAGACAGGGCAGGAGGCGATGAGCAGTTCTTC. Translating it yields CASSPGDRAGGDEQFF.

As regards this clone: A much larger clonotype is one base distant, so this may be a read error. This CDR3 is missing its conserved last phenylalanine or tryptophan, likely due to a read error. This chain joins TRBV29-1 and TRBJ2-1, with 7 bases identical to TRBD2. V dropped 2 bases and J dropped 4; count of bases not matched to a gene: 2. CDR3 length: 13 residues. From germline, CDR1 is SQVTM and CDR2 ANQGSEA. This CDR3 reads CSVEREAYNEQFY. The CDR3, as DNA: TGCAGCGTTGAACGGGAGGCTTACAATGAGCAGTTCTAC.

The rearrangement uses TRBV11-3 and TRBJ2-2, with D tentatively TRBD1 (5 bases). V lost 3 bases, J lost 1 base, and 9 bases lay in between. Germline V CDR1 and CDR2: SGHNT, YENEEA. CDR3 length equals 15 residues. The CDR3 here is CASSLGHGNTGELFF. CDR3 coding DNA: TGTGCCAGCAGCTTGGGGCATGGGAACACCGGGGAGCTGTTTTTT.

This clone was detected ten times or more. This chain connects TRBV9 to TRBJ2-1; 9 nucleotides align to TRBD1. CDR1 and CDR2 (germline): SGDLS, YYNGEE. The CDR3 is 14 amino acids. J gave up 7 bases and V 4 bases, and 6 bases lay outside the gene matches. This chain's CDR3 is CASSLTGTGNEQFF. For the CDR3, the DNA is TGTGCCAGCAGCCTAACCGGGACAGGGAATGAGCAGTTCTTC.